This T cell receptor (beta chain) was captured by sequencing in a study of blood T cell repertoires in COVID-19. Study background: Samples of COVID-19 (acute and convalescent) were obtained from the United States, Italy and Spain. PBMCs, B-cell-depleted T cells, or T cells were the source of the cDNA or gDNA that made up the material.

In the original analysis: Cell counts per sample came from amplifying reference gene primers. The method was immunoSEQ multiplex PCR; TCRdb's version includes in-frame clones alone and lacks a portion of them. That table supplies the V and J calls and clone size; D and trimming were determined from the DNA. The sample has approximately 60,000 clones, around 81% seen once. This CDR3 is 13 amino acids long. V was shortened by 6 bases and J by 2 bases, with 9 bases between the two germline ends. Germline V gives CDR1 SGHRS, CDR2 YFSETQ. This chain uses TRBV5-1 with TRBJ1-3; D call uncertain. The TCR was taken from a woman aged 80 or over with acute or convalescent COVID-19. Sample: peripheral blood. The CDR3 here is CASTNTAGNTIYF. For the CDR3, the DNA is TGCGCCAGCACCAATACAGCTGGAAACACCATATATTTT.